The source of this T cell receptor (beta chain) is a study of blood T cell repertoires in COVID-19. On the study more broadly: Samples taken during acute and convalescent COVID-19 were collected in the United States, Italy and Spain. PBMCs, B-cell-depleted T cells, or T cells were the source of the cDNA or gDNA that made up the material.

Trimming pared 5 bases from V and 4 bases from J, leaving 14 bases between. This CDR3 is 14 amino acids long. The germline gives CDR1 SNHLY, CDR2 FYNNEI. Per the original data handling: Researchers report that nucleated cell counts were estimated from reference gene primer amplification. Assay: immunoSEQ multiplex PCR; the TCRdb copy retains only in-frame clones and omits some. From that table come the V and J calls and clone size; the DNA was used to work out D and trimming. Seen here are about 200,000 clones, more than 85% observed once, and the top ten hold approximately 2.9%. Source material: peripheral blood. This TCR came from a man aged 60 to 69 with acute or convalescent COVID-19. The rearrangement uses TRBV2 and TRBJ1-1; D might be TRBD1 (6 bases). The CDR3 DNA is TGTGCCAGCAGTCCGTTGGGAGGGGGCACTGAAGCTTTCTTT. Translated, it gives CASSPLGGGTEAFF. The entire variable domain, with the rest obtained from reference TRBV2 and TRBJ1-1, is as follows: EPEVTQTPSHQVTQMGQEVILRCVPISNHLYFYWYRQILGQKVEFLVSFYNNEISEKSEIFDDQFSVERPDGSNFTLKIRSTKLEDSAMYFCASSPLGGGTEAFFGQGTRLTVV.